Shown below are 2 T cell receptor beta chains from a single sample sequenced in a study of cytomegalovirus exposure and HLA in healthy donors. PCR was performed using 60 Vbeta and 13 Jbeta primers. Using immunoSEQ multiplex PCR, the repertoire was profiled, and TCRdb retains in-frame clones only, with some absent. The data show tens of thousands of clones, with 78% seen just once and roughly a tenth held by the top ten. The source material was PBMCs. The receptors were gathered from a man between 40 and 49 years old in good health and CMV-seronegative.

The rearrangement links TRBV19 to TRBJ1-2; tentatively, D is TRBD1 (5 bases). Looked up from germline, CDR1 is LNHDA and CDR2 is SQIVND (reference sequence). This CDR3 is 14 amino acids long. V lost 7 bases and J lost 8, with 20 bases in between. The CDR3 here is CASTRSRQGGGYTF. The CDR3 nucleotides read TGTGCCAGTACCCGGTCGAGGCAGGGAGGGGGCTACACCTTC. Drawing the rest from reference TRBV19 and TRBJ1-2, the complete variable domain is DGGITQSPKYLFRKEGQNVTLSCEQNLNHDAMYWYRQDPGQGLRLIYYSQIVNDFQKGDIAEGYSVSREKKESFPLTVTSAQKNPTAFYLCASTRSRQGGGYTFGSGTRLTVV.

V is TRBV11-2 and J is TRBJ1-6; no clear D gene. The CDR3 spans 15 residues. V shed 3 bases and J shed 8 bases, with 14 bases lying between them. Germline V gene lookup returns CDR1 SGHAT and CDR2 FQNNGV. CDR3 nucleotides: TGTGCCAGCAGCTTCCATGGGTTAGGAGATTCACCCCTCCACTTT. Translation: CASSFHGLGDSPLHF.